The TCR beta chain under discussion was sequenced for a study of blood T cell repertoires in COVID-19. Overall study: Italy, Spain and the United States were the sources of the convalescent and acute COVID-19 samples. PBMCs, B-cell-depleted T cells, or T cells were the source of the cDNA or gDNA that made up the material.

As to this clone: One end of the junction does not line up with germline, which may come from a read error.

Method: immunoSEQ multiplex PCR; TCRdb's copy keeps in-frame clones and lacks some. The profile shows just over 650,000 clones, 70% to 90% of them singletons. CDR1 is LGHNA, CDR2 YNFKEQ, per germline. This CDR3 comprises 15 residues. The sequenced sample consisted of peripheral blood. The source of this sequence is a woman in her late teens or twenties with acute or convalescent COVID-19. The chain combines TRBV4-2 with TRBJ1-6, with a possible D match to TRBD1 (5 bases). CDR3: CASSEEEGPASPLHF. The CDR3 DNA sequence: TGTGCCAGCAGCGAAGAGGAGGGACCTGCTTCACCCCTCCACTTT.